This entry features one T cell receptor beta chain sequence. These data originate in a study of blood T cell repertoires in COVID-19. Study as a whole: Samples representing acute and convalescent COVID-19 were sourced from the United States, Italy and Spain. Sources were T cells, B-cell-depleted T cells, or PBMCs; the material itself was cDNA or gDNA.

Original data processing: Reference gene primer amplification gave estimated nucleated cell counts. Using immunoSEQ multiplex PCR, the repertoire was profiled, and TCRdb retains in-frame clones only, with some absent. V and J calls and clone size come straight from that table; D and trimming were deduced from the DNA. Counted here are roughly 24,000 clones, around 93% occurring once; the ten biggest clones make up just over 2%. Germline CDR1 and CDR2: LGHNA and YSLEER. The CDR3 extends over 18 amino acids. V gave up 4 bases and J gave up 4 bases; unmatched junction bases: 10. Sequenced input: peripheral blood. This sequence originates from a human donor in a cohort sampled during active COVID-19. V and J are TRBV4-3 and TRBJ1-4; 12 bases line up with TRBD1. CDR3 protein: CASSPTSGTGGGNEKLFF. The CDR3 DNA is TGCGCCAGCAGCCCAACCTCCGGGACAGGGGGCGGTAATGAAAAACTGTTTTTT.